This TCR beta chain is from a study of radiotherapy plus CTLA-4 blockade in lung cancer. Study-level results: In blood, TCR clones derived from the tumor expanded after radiotherapy plus ipilimumab.

Generated by immunoSEQ multiplex PCR, the TCRdb table keeps only in-frame clones and is missing some. Of roughly 59,000 clones listed, approximately 65% are singletons. Concerning this clone itself: Its antigen is currently unknown.

Source: peripheral blood, taken from a patient treated with radiotherapy plus ipilimumab. This receptor was obtained from a human donor with non-small cell lung cancer whose response to radiotherapy plus ipilimumab could not be evaluated.

The DNA of the CDR3 is TGTGCCAGTAGCGACGGGTTGGGCGCCCTAGCGGAGATCTCCTACGAGCAGTACTTC. This codes for CASSDGLGALAEISYEQYF. This rearrangement joins TRBV19 to TRBJ2-7; TRBD2 matches at 7 bases. Germline V lookup: CDR1 LNHDA, CDR2 SQIVND (reference sequence). The CDR3 covers 19 residues. V trimming: 6 bases; J trimming: 0 bases; junction bases outside the gene matches: 20. The full variable domain, its missing parts supplied by reference TRBV19 and TRBJ2-7, is DGGITQSPKYLFRKEGQNVTLSCEQNLNHDAMYWYRQDPGQGLRLIYYSQIVNDFQKGDIAEGYSVSREKKESFPLTVTSAQKNPTAFYLCASSDGLGALAEISYEQYFGPGTRLTVT.